This record concerns one T cell receptor (beta chain) sequence. What it binds is unknown. Primers included in the PCR were 60 Vbeta and 13 Jbeta primers. Here immunoSEQ multiplex PCR was the method, and the copy in TCRdb shows in-frame clones only, minus some. The repertoire holds some 140,000 clones, with about 74% as singletons. It was healthy bone marrow donors who served as donors. The data are from a study of cytomegalovirus exposure and HLA in healthy donors. Findings and limits, study-wide: A later analysis showed HLA-associated TCR beta chains outstripping equally common others in clonal expansion. The study put 150 or so TCR beta chains on its list as cytomegalovirus-associated.

The V end was cut by 4 bases, the J end by 7 bases, with 16 bases between. This CDR3 is built from 14 residues. Germline V gene lookup returns CDR1 MDHEN and CDR2 SYDVKM. The sequencing input was PBMCs. V and J are TRBV28 and TRBJ1-2; D is possibly TRBD1 (6 bases). This clonotype was sampled from a woman aged 40 to 50 in good health and CMV-seronegative. Here the CDR3 DNA reads TGTGCCAGCAGTTCGTTCGGGGGGCAGGGTGGCTACACCTTC. Translating gives CASSSFGGQGGYTF.